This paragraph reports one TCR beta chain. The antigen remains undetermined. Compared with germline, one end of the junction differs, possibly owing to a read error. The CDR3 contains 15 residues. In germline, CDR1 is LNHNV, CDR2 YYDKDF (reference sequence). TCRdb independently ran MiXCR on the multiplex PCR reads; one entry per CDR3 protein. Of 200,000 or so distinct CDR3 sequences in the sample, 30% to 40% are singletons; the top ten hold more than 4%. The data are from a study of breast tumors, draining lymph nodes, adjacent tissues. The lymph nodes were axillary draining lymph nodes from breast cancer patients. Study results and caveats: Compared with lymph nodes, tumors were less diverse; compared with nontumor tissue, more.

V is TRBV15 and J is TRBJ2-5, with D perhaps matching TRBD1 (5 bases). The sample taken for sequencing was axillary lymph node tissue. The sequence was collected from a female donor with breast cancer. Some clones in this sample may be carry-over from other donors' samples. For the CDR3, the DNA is TGTGCCACCAGCAGAGACTTGGGGCATCAAGAGACCCAGTGCTTC. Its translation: CATSRDLGHQETQCF.